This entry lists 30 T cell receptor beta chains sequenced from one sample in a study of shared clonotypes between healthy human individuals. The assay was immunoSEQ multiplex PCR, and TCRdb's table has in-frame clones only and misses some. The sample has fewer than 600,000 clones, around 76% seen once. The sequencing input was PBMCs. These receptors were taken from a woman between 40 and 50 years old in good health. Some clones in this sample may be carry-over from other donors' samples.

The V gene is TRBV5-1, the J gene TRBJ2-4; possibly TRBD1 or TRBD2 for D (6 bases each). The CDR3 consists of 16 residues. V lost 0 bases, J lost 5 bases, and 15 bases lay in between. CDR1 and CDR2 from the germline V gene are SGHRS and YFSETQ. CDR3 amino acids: CASSLGGAHIENIQYF. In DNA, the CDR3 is TGCGCCAGCAGCTTGGGGGGGGCGCATATCGAAAACATTCAGTACTTC.

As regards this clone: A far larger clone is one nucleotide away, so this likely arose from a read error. The CDR3 bases are TGCGCCAGCAGCCGTACTAGCGGGATTGATGAGCAGTTCTTC. Translation gives CASSRTSGIDEQFF. The genes are TRBV4-3 and TRBJ2-1; TRBD2 agrees at 10 bases. This CDR3 region has 14 residues. Per germline, CDR1 LGHNA and CDR2 YSLEER. J gave up 8 bases and V 4 bases, and 5 bases lay outside the gene matches.

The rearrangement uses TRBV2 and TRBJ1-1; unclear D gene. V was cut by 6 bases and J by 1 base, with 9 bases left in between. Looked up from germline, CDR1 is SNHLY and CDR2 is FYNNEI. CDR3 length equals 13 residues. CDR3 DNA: TGTGCCAGCAGGATAGGGCGGAACACTGAAGCTTTCTTT. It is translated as CASRIGRNTEAFF.

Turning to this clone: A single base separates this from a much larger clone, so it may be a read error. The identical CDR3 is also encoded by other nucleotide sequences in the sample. The CDR3 DNA follows: TGCGCCAGCAGTGGCCCCGGGACGGCCCCGAGCTACACCTTC. This gives the protein CASSGPGTAPSYTF. The V and J genes are TRBV28 and TRBJ1-2; D perhaps matches TRBD1 (5 bases). This CDR3 has 14 residues. Germline lookup yields CDR1 MDHEN and CDR2 SYDVKM.

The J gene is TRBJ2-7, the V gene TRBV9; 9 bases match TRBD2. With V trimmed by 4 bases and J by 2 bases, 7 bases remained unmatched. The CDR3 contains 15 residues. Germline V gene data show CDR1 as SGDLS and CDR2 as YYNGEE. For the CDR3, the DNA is TGTGCCAGCAGCATCTCCGGGACTAGCACCTACGAGCAGTACTTC. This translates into CASSISGTSTYEQYF.

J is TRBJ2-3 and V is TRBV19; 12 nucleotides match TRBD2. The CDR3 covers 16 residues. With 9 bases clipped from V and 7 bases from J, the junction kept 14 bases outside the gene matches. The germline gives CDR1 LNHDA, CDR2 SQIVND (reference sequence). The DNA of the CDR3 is TGTGCCAGCAAACGGCAAGGACTAGCGGGATTGAATACGCAGTATTTT. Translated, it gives CASKRQGLAGLNTQYF.

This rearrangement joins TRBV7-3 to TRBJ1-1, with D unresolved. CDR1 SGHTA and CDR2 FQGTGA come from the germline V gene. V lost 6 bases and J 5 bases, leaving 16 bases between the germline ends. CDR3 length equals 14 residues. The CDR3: CASSQGPAGTEAFF. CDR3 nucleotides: TGTGCCAGCAGTCAAGGACCTGCGGGGACTGAAGCTTTCTTT.

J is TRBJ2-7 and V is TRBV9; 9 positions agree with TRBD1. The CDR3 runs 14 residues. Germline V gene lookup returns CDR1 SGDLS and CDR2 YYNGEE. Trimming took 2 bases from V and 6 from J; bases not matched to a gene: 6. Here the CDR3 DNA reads TGTGCCAGCAGCGTGACAGGGGGTGCCTCCGAGCAGTACTTC. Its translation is CASSVTGGASEQYF.

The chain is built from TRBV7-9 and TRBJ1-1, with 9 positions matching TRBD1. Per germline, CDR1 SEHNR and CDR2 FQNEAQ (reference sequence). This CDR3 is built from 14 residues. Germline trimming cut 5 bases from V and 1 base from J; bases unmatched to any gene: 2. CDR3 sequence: CASSRDRANTEAFF. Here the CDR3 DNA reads TGTGCCAGCAGCCGGGACAGGGCGAACACTGAAGCTTTCTTT. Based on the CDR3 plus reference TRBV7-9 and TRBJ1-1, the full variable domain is DTGVSQNPRHKITKRGQNVTFRCDPISEHNRLYWYRQTLGQGPEFLTYFQNEAQLEKSRLLSDRFSAERPKGSFSTLEIQRTEQGDSAMYLCASSRDRANTEAFFGQGTRLTVV.

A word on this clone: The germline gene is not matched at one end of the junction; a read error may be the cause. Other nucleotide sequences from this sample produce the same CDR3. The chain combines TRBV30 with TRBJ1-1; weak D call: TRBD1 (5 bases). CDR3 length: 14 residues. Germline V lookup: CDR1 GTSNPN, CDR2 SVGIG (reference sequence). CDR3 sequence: CARDSVPLNTEAFF. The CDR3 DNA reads TGTGCTCGTGACAGCGTACCCCTAAACACTGAAGCCTTCTTT.

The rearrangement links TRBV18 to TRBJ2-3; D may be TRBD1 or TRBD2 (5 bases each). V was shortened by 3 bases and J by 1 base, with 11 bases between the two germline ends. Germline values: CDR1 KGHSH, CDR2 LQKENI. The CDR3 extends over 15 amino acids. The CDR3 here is CASSPLVGGTDTQYF. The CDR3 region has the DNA TGTGCCAGCTCACCCTTGGTGGGGGGCACAGATACGCAGTATTTT.

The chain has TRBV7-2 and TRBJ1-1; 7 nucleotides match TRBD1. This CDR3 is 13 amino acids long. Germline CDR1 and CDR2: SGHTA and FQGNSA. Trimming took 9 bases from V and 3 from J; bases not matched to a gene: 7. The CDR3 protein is CASKQGLDTEAFF. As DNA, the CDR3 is TGTGCCAGTAAACAGGGGCTAGACACTGAAGCTTTCTTT.

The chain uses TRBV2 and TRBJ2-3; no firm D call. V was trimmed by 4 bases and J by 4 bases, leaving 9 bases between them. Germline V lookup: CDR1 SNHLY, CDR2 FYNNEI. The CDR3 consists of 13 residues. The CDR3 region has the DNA TGTGCCAGCAGTGGGGCGAGTGCAGATACGCAGTATTTT. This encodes CASSGASADTQYF. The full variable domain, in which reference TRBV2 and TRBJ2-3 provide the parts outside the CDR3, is EPEVTQTPSHQVTQMGQEVILRCVPISNHLYFYWYRQILGQKVEFLVSFYNNEISEKSEIFDDQFSVERPDGSNFTLKIRSTKLEDSAMYFCASSGASADTQYFGPGTRLTVL.

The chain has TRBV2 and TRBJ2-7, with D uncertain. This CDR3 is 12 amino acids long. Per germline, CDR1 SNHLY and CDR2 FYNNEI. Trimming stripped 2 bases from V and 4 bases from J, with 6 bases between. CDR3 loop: CASSETVYEQYF. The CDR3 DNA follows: TGTGCCAGCAGTGAAACCGTATACGAGCAGTACTTC. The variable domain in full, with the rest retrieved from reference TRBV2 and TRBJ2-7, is EPEVTQTPSHQVTQMGQEVILRCVPISNHLYFYWYRQILGQKVEFLVSFYNNEISEKSEIFDDQFSVERPDGSNFTLKIRSTKLEDSAMYFCASSETVYEQYFGPGTRLTVT.

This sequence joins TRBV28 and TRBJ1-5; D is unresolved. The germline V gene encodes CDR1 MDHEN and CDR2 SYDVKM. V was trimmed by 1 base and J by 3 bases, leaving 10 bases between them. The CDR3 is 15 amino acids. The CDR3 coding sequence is TGTGCCAGCAGTTTATTCAGAGTAAACAATCAGCCCCAGCATTTT. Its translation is CASSLFRVNNQPQHF. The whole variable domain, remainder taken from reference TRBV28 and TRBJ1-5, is DVKVTQSSRYLVKRTGEKVFLECVQDMDHENMFWYRQDPGLGLRLIYFSYDVKMKEKGDIPEGYSVSREKKERFSLILESASTNQTSMYLCASSLFRVNNQPQHFGDGTRLSIL.

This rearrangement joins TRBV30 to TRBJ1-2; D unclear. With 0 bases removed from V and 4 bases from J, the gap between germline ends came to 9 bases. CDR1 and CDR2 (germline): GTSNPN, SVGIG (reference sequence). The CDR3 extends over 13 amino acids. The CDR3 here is CAWSVLGVYGYTF. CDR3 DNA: TGTGCCTGGAGTGTACTTGGGGTCTATGGCTACACCTTC. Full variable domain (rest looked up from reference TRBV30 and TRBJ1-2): SQTIHQWPATLVQPVGSPLSLECTVEGTSNPNLYWYRQAAGRGLQLLFYSVGIGQISSEVPQNLSASRPQDRQFILSSKKLLLSDSGFYLCAWSVLGVYGYTFGSGTRLTVV.

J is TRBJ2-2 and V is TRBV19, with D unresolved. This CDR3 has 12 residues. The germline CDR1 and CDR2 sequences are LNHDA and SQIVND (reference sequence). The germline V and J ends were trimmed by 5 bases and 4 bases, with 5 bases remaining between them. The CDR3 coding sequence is TGTGCCAGTAGTCGCCTCACCGGGGAGCTGTTTTTT. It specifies CASSRLTGELFF.

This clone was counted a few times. The DNA of the CDR3 is TGCGCCAGCAGCCAAGATTTGGAGGGCCTTGCCTACAATGAGCAGTTCTTC. Residues: CASSQDLEGLAYNEQFF. The chain couples TRBV4-3 to TRBJ2-1; D is perhaps TRBD2 (6 bases). The CDR3 has 17 amino acids. Looked up from germline, CDR1 is LGHNA and CDR2 is YSLEER. V lost 0 bases to trimming and J lost 2 bases, with 14 bases between them.

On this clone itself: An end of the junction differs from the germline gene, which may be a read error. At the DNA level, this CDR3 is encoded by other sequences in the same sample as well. CDR3 loop: CASSPTGGTGDTIYF. In DNA, the CDR3 is TGTGCCAGCAGCCCTACAGGGGGAACTGGAGACACCATATATTTT. The chain uses TRBV5-6 and TRBJ1-3; 8 positions match TRBD1. The CDR3 has 15 residues. Germline loops: CDR1 SGHDT, CDR2 YYEEEE.

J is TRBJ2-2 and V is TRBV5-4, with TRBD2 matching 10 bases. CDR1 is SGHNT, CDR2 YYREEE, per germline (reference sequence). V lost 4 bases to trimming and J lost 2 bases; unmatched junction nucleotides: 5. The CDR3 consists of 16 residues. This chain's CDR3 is CASSRRTSGNTGELFF. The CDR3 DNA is TGTGCCAGCAGCCGAAGGACTAGCGGAAACACCGGGGAGCTGTTTTTT. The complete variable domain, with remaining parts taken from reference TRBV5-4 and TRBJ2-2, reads ETGVTQSPTHLIKTRGQQVTLRCSSQSGHNTVSWYQQALGQGPQFIFQYYREEENGRGNFPPRFSGLQFPNYSSELNVNALELDDSALYLCASSRRTSGNTGELFFGEGSRLTVL.

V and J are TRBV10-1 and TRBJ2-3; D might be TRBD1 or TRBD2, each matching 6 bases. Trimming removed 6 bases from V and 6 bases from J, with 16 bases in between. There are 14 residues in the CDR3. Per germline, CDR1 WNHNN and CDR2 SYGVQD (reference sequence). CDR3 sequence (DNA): TGCGCCAGCAGCCGTAGGGGGGTAACCGATACGCAGTATTTT. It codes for CASSRRGVTDTQYF.

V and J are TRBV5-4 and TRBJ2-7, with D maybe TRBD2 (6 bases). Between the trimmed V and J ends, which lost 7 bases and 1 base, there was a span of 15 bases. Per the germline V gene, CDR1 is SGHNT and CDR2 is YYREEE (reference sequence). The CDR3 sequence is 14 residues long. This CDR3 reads CASQEGRKSYEQYF. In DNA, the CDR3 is TGTGCCAGCCAGGAAGGGAGGAAGTCCTACGAGCAGTACTTC. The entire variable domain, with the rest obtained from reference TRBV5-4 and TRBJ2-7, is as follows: ETGVTQSPTHLIKTRGQQVTLRCSSQSGHNTVSWYQQALGQGPQFIFQYYREEENGRGNFPPRFSGLQFPNYSSELNVNALELDDSALYLCASQEGRKSYEQYFGPGTRLTVT.

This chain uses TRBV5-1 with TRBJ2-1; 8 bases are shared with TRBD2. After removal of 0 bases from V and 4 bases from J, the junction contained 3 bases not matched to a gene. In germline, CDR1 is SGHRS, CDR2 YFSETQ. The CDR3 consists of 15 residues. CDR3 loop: CASSLDPSGYNEQFF. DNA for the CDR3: TGCGCCAGCAGCTTGGACCCTAGCGGGTACAATGAGCAGTTCTTC.

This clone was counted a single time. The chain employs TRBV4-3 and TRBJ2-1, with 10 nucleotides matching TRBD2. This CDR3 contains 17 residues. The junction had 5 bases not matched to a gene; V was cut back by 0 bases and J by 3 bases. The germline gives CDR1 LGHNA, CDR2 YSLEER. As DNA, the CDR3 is TGCGCCAGCAGCCAAGATCGCCGACTAGCGGGCTACAATGAGCAGTTCTTC. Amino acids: CASSQDRRLAGYNEQFF.

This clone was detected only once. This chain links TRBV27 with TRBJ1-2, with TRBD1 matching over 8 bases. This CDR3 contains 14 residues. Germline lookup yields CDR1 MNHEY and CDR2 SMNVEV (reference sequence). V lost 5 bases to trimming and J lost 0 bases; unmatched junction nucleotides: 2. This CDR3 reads CASSQQGANYGYTF. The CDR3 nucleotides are TGTGCCAGCAGTCAACAGGGGGCTAACTATGGCTACACCTTC.

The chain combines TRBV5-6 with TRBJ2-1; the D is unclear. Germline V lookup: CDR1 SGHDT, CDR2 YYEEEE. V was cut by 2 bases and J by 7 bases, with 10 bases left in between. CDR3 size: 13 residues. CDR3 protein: CASSFYQLNEQFF. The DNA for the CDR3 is TGTGCCAGCAGCTTCTACCAACTTAATGAGCAGTTCTTC.

The CDR3 region is CASSFDRMGGNTIYF. In DNA, the CDR3 is TGTGCCAGCAGCTTCGACCGGATGGGGGGAAACACCATATATTTT. V and J are TRBV14 and TRBJ1-3; D gene uncertain. Germline lookup yields CDR1 SGHDN and CDR2 FVKESK. V gave up 5 bases and J gave up 4 bases, with 15 bases separating them. CDR3 length: 15 residues.

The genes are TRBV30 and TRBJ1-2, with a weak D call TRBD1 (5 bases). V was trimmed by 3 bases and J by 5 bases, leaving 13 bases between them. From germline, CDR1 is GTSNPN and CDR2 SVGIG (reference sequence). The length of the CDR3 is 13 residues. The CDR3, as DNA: TGTGCCTGGAGCAGGGCTGAAAATTATGGCTACACCTTC. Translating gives CAWSRAENYGYTF.

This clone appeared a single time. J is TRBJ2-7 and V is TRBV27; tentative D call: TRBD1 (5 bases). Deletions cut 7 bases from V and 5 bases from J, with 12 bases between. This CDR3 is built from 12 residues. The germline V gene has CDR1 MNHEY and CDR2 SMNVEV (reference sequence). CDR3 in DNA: TGTGCCAGCAAAAACAGGTCCCACGAGCAGTACTTC. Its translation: CASKNRSHEQYF.

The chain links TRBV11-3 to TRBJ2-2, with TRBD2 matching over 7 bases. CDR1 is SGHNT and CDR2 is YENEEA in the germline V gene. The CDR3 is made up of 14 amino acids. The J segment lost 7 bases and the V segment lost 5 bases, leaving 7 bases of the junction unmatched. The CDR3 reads CASSPTSVGGELFF. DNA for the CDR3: TGTGCCAGCAGCCCTACTAGCGTCGGCGGGGAGCTGTTTTTT.